Below are 3 T cell receptor beta chains sequenced from a single sample in a study of OX40 agonist ivuxolimab in advanced cancers. Only in-frame clones appear in the TCRdb table, and some are missing; sequencing was by immunoSEQ multiplex PCR. The top ten hold approximately 2.4% of the sample, which has 65,000 to 95,000 clones, more than 85% seen once. This sample comprised CD4+ or CD8+ T cells sorted from blood, obtained in a trial of the OX40 agonist ivuxolimab. The origin of the receptors is an adult with an advanced solid tumor such as melanoma, head and neck, liver or kidney cancer.

The chain joins TRBV4-2 to TRBJ2-3; unclear D gene. V lost 0 bases and J 1 base, leaving 8 bases between the germline ends. CDR3 length equals 15 residues. Germline V gene lookup returns CDR1 LGHNA and CDR2 YNFKEQ. The DNA of the CDR3 is TGTGCCAGCAGCCAAGAGAAGGGCGGCACAGATACGCAGTATTTT. Translation: CASSQEKGGTDTQYF.

The chain joins TRBV5-4 to TRBJ2-3, with D unclear. The CDR3 totals 12 residues. The germline V and J ends were trimmed by 4 bases and 6 bases, with 9 bases remaining between them. From germline, CDR1 is SGHNT and CDR2 YYREEE (reference sequence). The CDR3 sequence is CASSLQRDTQYF. CDR3 nucleotides: TGTGCCAGCAGCCTGCAACGGGATACGCAGTATTTT.

This rearrangement joins TRBV5-6 to TRBJ2-5; 9 nucleotides agree with TRBD1. Trimming took 4 bases from V and 5 from J; bases not matched to a gene: 15. The CDR3 is 17 residues long. The germline V gene encodes CDR1 SGHDT and CDR2 YYEEEE. For the CDR3, the DNA is TGTGCCAGCAGCCCCCAATCGGGGACAGGGCGATGGGAGACCCAGTACTTC. Translated: CASSPQSGTGRWETQYF.